This note documents a single TCR beta chain sequence. The sample has other DNA sequences that encode this CDR3 too. TCRdb's copy holds only in-frame clones and misses some; the assay was immunoSEQ multiplex PCR. The table has 2 million to 2.5 million clones, just under 95% seen once. CD45RO-negative cells were positively selected for CCR7, leaving out terminally differentiated effector memory CD45RA+ cells. This sample is part of a study of shared clonotypes between healthy human individuals. The CDR3 spans 12 residues. From germline, CDR1 is MNHEY and CDR2 SMNVEV (reference sequence). V shed 5 bases and J shed 3 bases, with 8 bases lying between them.

This chain links TRBV27 with TRBJ2-7; D is uncertain. Sample: naive CD8+ T cells sorted from blood. This receptor was taken from a man aged 18 to 29 in good health. The CDR3 DNA follows: TGTGCCAGCAGTCCCTCGGGCTACGAGCAGTACTTC. Residues: CASSPSGYEQYF.